The 26 T cell receptor beta chains presented below share a single source sample, sequenced in a study of blood T cell repertoires in COVID-19. The table came from immunoSEQ multiplex PCR; TCRdb's copy has only in-frame clones and leaves some out. The sample contains roughly 150,000 clones, less than 85% of which appear only once. Sequenced input: peripheral blood. Receptors were obtained from a woman at least 80 years old with active or convalescent COVID-19.

V and J are TRBV12-3 or TRBV12-4 and TRBJ2-3, with D possibly matching TRBD1 (5 bases). CDR3 length equals 12 residues. The V and J ends lost 5 bases and 7 bases respectively, with 10 bases between them. The CDR3 is CASSPRTYTQYF. As DNA, the CDR3 is TGTGCCAGCAGTCCCAGGACATATACGCAGTATTTT.

The chain carries TRBV3-1 (or the pseudogene TRBV3-2) and TRBJ2-3; 7 bases are shared with TRBD2. Unmatched junction bases numbered 10, after V lost 0 bases and J lost 4 bases. Germline V gene sequence: CDR1 LGHDT, CDR2 YNNKEL (reference sequence). The CDR3 covers 17 residues. As DNA, the CDR3 is TGTGCCAGCAGCCAAGATCCCCCGGGAGGAGGGGCAGATACGCAGTATTTT. Translating it yields CASSQDPPGGGADTQYF.

This chain connects TRBV5-1 to TRBJ1-1, with D unclear. Germline CDR1 SGHRS, CDR2 YFSETQ. The CDR3 contains 16 residues. Trimming left V 3 bases short and J 1 base short, with 16 bases between. The CDR3: CASSSPGRSGNTEAFF. In DNA, the CDR3 is TGCGCCAGCAGCTCCCCCGGACGAAGCGGGAACACTGAAGCTTTCTTT. The variable domain in full, completed from reference TRBV5-1 and TRBJ1-1, reads KAGVTQTPRYLIKTRGQQVTLSCSPISGHRSVSWYQQTPGQGLQFLFEYFSETQRNKGNFPGRFSGRQFSNSRSEMNVSTLELGDSALYLCASSSPGRSGNTEAFFGQGTRLTVV.

The V gene is TRBV5-4, the J gene TRBJ2-2; no definite D call. The CDR3 contains 13 residues. V was cut by 2 bases and J by 4 bases, with 6 bases left in between. Germline V gene data show CDR1 as SGHNT and CDR2 as YYREEE (reference sequence). The CDR3, as DNA: TGTGCCAGCAGCTTTATCCGCACCGGGGAGCTGTTTTTT. Translating gives CASSFIRTGELFF.

The chain uses TRBV4-1 and TRBJ1-2; D uncertain. Deletions cut 5 bases from V and 4 bases from J, with 8 bases between. Germline V CDR1 and CDR2: MGHRA, YSYEKL. CDR3 size: 12 residues. DNA for the CDR3: TGCGCCAGCAGCACTCGGAGCTATGGCTACACCTTC. Translated, it gives CASSTRSYGYTF.

This clone has a single count. The chain is built from TRBV20-1 and TRBJ2-7, with D uncertain. The CDR3 is 11 residues long. Trimming stripped 3 bases from V and 3 bases from J, with 6 bases between. The germline CDR1 and CDR2 sequences are DFQATT and SNEGSKA (reference sequence). CDR3 nucleotides: TGCAGTGCTAGTTCCAGCTACGAGCAGTACTTC. Translated: CSASSSYEQYF.

V is TRBV5-1 and J is TRBJ2-1; 10 bases match TRBD2. This CDR3 is built from 16 residues. The junction had 6 bases not matched to a gene; V was cut back by 5 bases and J by 1 base. Germline assignment: CDR1 SGHRS and CDR2 YFSETQ. The CDR3 DNA follows: TGCGCCAGCAGAAGGACTAGCGGTGTATCCTACAATGAGCAGTTCTTC. It is translated as CASRRTSGVSYNEQFF.

The chain joins TRBV19 to TRBJ2-6; D possibly corresponds to TRBD2 (6 bases). This CDR3 contains 16 residues. V was trimmed by 5 bases and J by 0 bases, leaving 11 bases between them. Per germline, CDR1 LNHDA and CDR2 SQIVND (reference sequence). CDR3 nucleotides: TGTGCCAGTAGTCGGGGGTATAGCTCTGGGGCCAACGTCCTGACTTTC. It yields the protein CASSRGYSSGANVLTF.

DNA for the CDR3: TGCAGCGTTGGCGGGACAGGGTTTATTGAGCAGTTCTTC. This encodes CSVGGTGFIEQFF. V usage is TRBV29-1 and J usage is TRBJ2-1, with TRBD1 matching 9 bases. Germline CDR1 is SQVTM and CDR2 is ANQGSEA. V was clipped by 4 bases and J by 9 bases; unmatched bases: 7. The CDR3 spans 13 residues.

This clone was counted once. The rearrangement uses TRBV9 and TRBJ1-1; D is unclear. The CDR3 length is 12 residues. Germline V CDR1 and CDR2: SGDLS, YYNGEE. Trimming took off 3 bases at V and 2 bases at J, with 5 bases between the two ends. CDR3 in DNA: TGTGCCAGCAGCGGCAGTAACACTGAAGCTTTCTTT. The encoded protein is CASSGSNTEAFF.

This clone was counted only a few times. The gene calls are TRBV6-5 and TRBJ1-2; 9 nucleotides agree with TRBD1. Germline CDR1 and CDR2: MNHEY and SVGAGI. This CDR3 has 16 amino acids. Trimming cost V 2 bases and J 4 bases; bases outside gene matches: 8. The CDR3 sequence: CASSYLGQGPLYGYTF. In DNA, the CDR3 is TGTGCCAGCAGTTACCTCGGACAGGGGCCCCTCTATGGCTACACCTTC.

The genes are TRBV12-3 or TRBV12-4 and TRBJ1-5, with D perhaps matching TRBD1 (6 bases). The CDR3 covers 12 residues. V lost 5 bases and J 9 bases, leaving 11 bases between the germline ends. The CDR3: CASSHRAPPQHF. The CDR3 nucleotides read TGTGCCAGCAGTCACAGGGCGCCGCCCCAGCATTTT.

The chain couples TRBV12-3 or TRBV12-4 to TRBJ1-1; the D is unclear. The CDR3 consists of 13 residues. Trimming removed 7 bases from V and 6 bases from J, with 15 bases in between. The CDR3 DNA sequence: TGTGCCAGCATGGCATTTCGGAGGGCTGAAGCTTTCTTT. Translating it yields CASMAFRRAEAFF.

The rearrangement uses TRBV19 and TRBJ1-2; D gene unclear. The CDR3 is 12 residues long. From germline, CDR1 is LNHDA and CDR2 SQIVND (reference sequence). The ends were cut back, 2 bases at V and 8 bases at J, with 9 bases in the middle. The CDR3 bases are TGTGCCAGTAGTATACTAGGTCGGGGCTACACCTTC. Amino acids: CASSILGRGYTF. The variable domain in full, with the rest retrieved from reference TRBV19 and TRBJ1-2, is DGGITQSPKYLFRKEGQNVTLSCEQNLNHDAMYWYRQDPGQGLRLIYYSQIVNDFQKGDIAEGYSVSREKKESFPLTVTSAQKNPTAFYLCASSILGRGYTFGSGTRLTVV.

This clone appeared a single time. The chain has TRBV5-4 and TRBJ2-5; TRBD1 aligns across 7 bases. V lost 6 bases and J lost 7; bases outside the gene matches: 15. CDR3 length: 15 amino acids. CDR1 and CDR2 (germline): SGHNT, YYREEE (reference sequence). CDR3 sequence: CASTAVGQAMGTQYF. CDR3 DNA sequence: TGTGCCAGCACCGCGGTTGGACAGGCAATGGGGACCCAGTACTTC.

The V gene is TRBV5-4, the J gene TRBJ2-7; 7 bases match TRBD2. This CDR3 contains 15 residues. V gave up 3 bases and J gave up 2 bases; unmatched junction bases: 8. Germline V CDR1 and CDR2: SGHNT, YYREEE (reference sequence). The CDR3 region has the DNA TGTGCCAGCAGCTCTATGGGACGGGGGGCCTACGAGCAGTACTTC. Protein: CASSSMGRGAYEQYF.

The V call is TRBV4-1, the J call TRBJ2-7, with 12 bases lining up with TRBD2. CDR1 is MGHRA and CDR2 is YSYEKL in the germline V gene. Germline trimming cut 3 bases from V and 1 base from J; bases unmatched to any gene: 7. The CDR3 contains 17 residues. Here the CDR3 reads CASSQGDTSGRSYEQYF. In nucleotides, the CDR3 is TGCGCCAGCAGCCAGGGTGATACTAGCGGGAGGTCCTACGAGCAGTACTTC.

This chain links TRBV12-3 or TRBV12-4 with TRBJ1-1; the D gene is possibly TRBD1 (5 bases). CDR3 length: 13 residues. The ends were cut back, 6 bases at V and 1 base at J, with 9 bases in the middle. This chain's CDR3 is CASRSTGNTEAFF. CDR3 in DNA: TGTGCCAGCAGGTCAACAGGGAACACTGAAGCTTTCTTT.

The chain links TRBV6-5 to TRBJ2-3, with D unresolved. CDR1 and CDR2 (germline): MNHEY, SVGAGI. The CDR3 totals 14 residues. Trimming removed 8 bases from V and 0 bases from J, with 12 bases in between. The CDR3 DNA sequence: TGTGCCAGCCGAGCCGCCAGGAGCACAGATACGCAGTATTTT. Protein product: CASRAARSTDTQYF.

The gene calls are TRBV28 and TRBJ1-5; a weak D match, TRBD1 (5 bases). V lost 5 bases and J 7 bases, leaving 21 bases between the germline ends. Germline values: CDR1 MDHEN, CDR2 SYDVKM. CDR3 length: 16 residues. CDR3 in amino acids: CASSPSGGDLGQPQHF. CDR3 bases: TGTGCCAGCAGTCCCTCGGGAGGGGATCTAGGACAGCCCCAGCATTTT.

The chain combines TRBV30 with TRBJ2-1; 11 bases agree with TRBD2. After removal of 3 bases from V and 9 bases from J, the junction contained 7 bases not matched to a gene. Per the germline V gene, CDR1 is GTSNPN and CDR2 is SVGIG (reference sequence). CDR3 length: 14 residues. CDR3 sequence: CAWRGTSGWGEQFF. CDR3 coding DNA: TGTGCCTGGAGAGGGACTAGCGGTTGGGGTGAGCAGTTCTTC.

This chain uses TRBV5-1 with TRBJ1-2; D is possibly TRBD1 (6 bases). CDR3 size: 15 residues. Germline-derived CDR1 and CDR2 are SGHRS and YFSETQ. The V end lost 7 bases, the J end lost 8 bases, and 24 bases lay between the germline ends. Written as DNA, the CDR3 is TGCGCCAGCGGCCGGCCAAGGACAGACCCTCTGGGCTACACCTTC. Translation gives CASGRPRTDPLGYTF.

The chain has TRBV5-1 and TRBJ2-5; a weak D match, TRBD2 (5 bases). CDR1 SGHRS and CDR2 YFSETQ come from the germline V gene. V was shortened by 4 bases and J by 1 base, with 8 bases between the two germline ends. CDR3 length: 13 residues. The CDR3: CASSKEVQETQYF. CDR3 in DNA: TGCGCCAGCAGCAAGGAGGTCCAAGAGACCCAGTACTTC.

This rearrangement joins TRBV27 to TRBJ2-3; 7 bases map to TRBD2. The germline V gene has CDR1 MNHEY and CDR2 SMNVEV (reference sequence). The CDR3 consists of 14 residues. V gave up 5 bases and J gave up 4 bases; unmatched junction bases: 6. The DNA for the CDR3 is TGTGCCAGCAGTGTTCAGGCGGGAGCAGATACGCAGTATTTT. This codes for CASSVQAGADTQYF.

The chain employs TRBV29-1 and TRBJ1-1; D not certain. The germline V and J ends were trimmed by 0 bases and 3 bases, with 11 bases remaining between them. CDR3 length: 14 residues. Germline lookup yields CDR1 SQVTM and CDR2 ANQGSEA. CDR3 sequence: CSVEEWSLYTEAFF. CDR3 DNA: TGCAGCGTTGAAGAATGGAGCCTGTACACTGAAGCTTTCTTT.

This chain connects TRBV10-2 to TRBJ2-1; D may be TRBD2 (6 bases). The CDR3 is 16 residues long. Trimming took 3 bases from V and 0 from J, leaving 12 bases between them. CDR1 is WSHSY and CDR2 is SAAADI in the germline V gene. The CDR3 region is CASSDFGGPSYNEQFF. The CDR3 DNA follows: TGCGCCAGCAGTGATTTCGGGGGTCCCTCCTACAATGAGCAGTTCTTC.